The rows below give T cell receptor beta chains drawn from one sample of a study of cytomegalovirus exposure and HLA in healthy donors. Sequencing was performed with immunoSEQ multiplex PCR; in TCRdb, only in-frame clones are kept and a portion is missing. The table lists around 150,000 clones, nearly 80% of them singletons. Source material: PBMCs. Source of these receptors: a woman between 45 and 65 years old in good health and CMV-seropositive. The CDR3 runs from the conserved cysteine through the conserved F or W. Fields, in order: CDR3 DNA, CDR3 protein, D gene, V gene, clone size, J gene. A D gene is named only where the DNA matches it firmly. Size tells how often a clone was seen (once, few, many) or the class of an expanded clone, and some rows leave it out.

cdr3_nt: TGTGCCAGCAGCTTGGCCGGGGGGACAGATACGCAGTATTTT
cdr3_aa: CASSLAGGTDTQYF
d_call: TRBD2
v_call: TRBV5-4
clone_size: NA
j_call: TRBJ2-3

cdr3_nt: TGTGCCAGCAGCTTAAGGCGGGAGGATTCACCCCTCCACTTT
cdr3_aa: CASSLRREDSPLHF
d_call: NA
v_call: TRBV7-8
clone_size: NA
j_call: TRBJ1-6

cdr3_nt: TGTGCCAGCAGCAACCTCGGACAGGGTTCCTACGAGCAGTACTTC
cdr3_aa: CASSNLGQGSYEQYF
d_call: TRBD1
v_call: TRBV7-6
clone_size: few
j_call: TRBJ2-7

cdr3_nt: TGTGCCACCAACCCCCAGTTAAACACTGAAGCTTTCTTT
cdr3_aa: CATNPQLNTEAFF
d_call: NA
v_call: TRBV7-8
clone_size: NA
j_call: TRBJ1-1

cdr3_nt: TGTGCCAGCAGTTACACTGGACAGGGGCGTTCACCCCTCCACTTT
cdr3_aa: CASSYTGQGRSPLHF
d_call: TRBD1
v_call: TRBV6-6
clone_size: NA
j_call: TRBJ1-6

cdr3_nt: TGTGCCAGCAGTTACGGGACAGGGCAGCCCCAGCATTTT
cdr3_aa: CASSYGTGQPQHF
d_call: TRBD1
v_call: TRBV6-6
clone_size: NA
j_call: TRBJ1-5

cdr3_nt: TGTGCCAGCAGGAGGGGGCTGAACACTGAAGCTTTCTTT
cdr3_aa: CASRRGLNTEAFF
d_call: TRBD1
v_call: TRBV5-6
clone_size: NA
j_call: TRBJ1-1

cdr3_nt: TGCGCCAGTTCGACTAGCGGGGGGACCTACGAGCAGTACTTC
cdr3_aa: CASSTSGGTYEQYF
d_call: TRBD2
v_call: TRBV5-1
clone_size: NA
j_call: TRBJ2-7

cdr3_nt: TGTGCCAGCATTGAGGGAGGGTATGGCTACACCTTC
cdr3_aa: CASIEGGYGYTF
d_call: NA
v_call: TRBV2
clone_size: NA
j_call: TRBJ1-2

cdr3_nt: TGTGCCAGCTCACCGAGCGGGATAGGGACAGGGATCTACGAGCAGTACTTC
cdr3_aa: CASSPSGIGTGIYEQYF
d_call: TRBD1
v_call: TRBV18
clone_size: once
j_call: TRBJ2-7

cdr3_nt: TGTGCCAGCAGCGGGGACAGAAACACTGAAGCTTTCTTT
cdr3_aa: CASSGDRNTEAFF
d_call: TRBD1
v_call: TRBV11-2
clone_size: few
j_call: TRBJ1-1

cdr3_nt: TGTGCCAGCAGTTTATCCGCCGGAGTACAGTACTTC
cdr3_aa: CASSLSAGVQYF
d_call: NA
v_call: TRBV28
clone_size: NA
j_call: TRBJ2-7

cdr3_nt: TGTGCCAGCAGCTTGGAACGTAGCGCTGAGCAGTTCTTC
cdr3_aa: CASSLERSAEQFF
d_call: NA
v_call: TRBV5-4
clone_size: NA
j_call: TRBJ2-1

cdr3_nt: TGTGCCAGCAGTGTCAGGGGGCTTAGCAATCAGCCCCAGCATTTT
cdr3_aa: CASSVRGLSNQPQHF
d_call: TRBD1
v_call: TRBV6-1
clone_size: NA
j_call: TRBJ1-5

cdr3_nt: TGTGCCAGCAGCGAACAGGGGGCAACTAATGAAAAACTGTTTTTT
cdr3_aa: CASSEQGATNEKLFF
d_call: TRBD1
v_call: TRBV9
clone_size: NA
j_call: TRBJ1-4

cdr3_nt: TGTGCCAGCAGCTCCGACAGGGTTCGCTACACCTTC
cdr3_aa: CASSSDRVRYTF
d_call: TRBD1
v_call: TRBV7-3
clone_size: NA
j_call: TRBJ1-2

cdr3_nt: TGTGCCAGCAGTTTATACCACCGGCGGGGCTCCTATGGCTACACCTTC
cdr3_aa: CASSLYHRRGSYGYTF
d_call: NA
v_call: TRBV28
clone_size: NA
j_call: TRBJ1-2

cdr3_nt: TGTGCCAGCAGCTTAGTTGGGGGCAGAGCTGTTGAAGCTTTCTTT
cdr3_aa: CASSLVGGRAVEAFF
d_call: NA
v_call: TRBV7-2
clone_size: NA
j_call: TRBJ1-1

cdr3_nt: TGTGCCAGCAGGCCCCTCCAGGGTGGGCTCTACAATGAGCAGTTCTTC
cdr3_aa: CASRPLQGGLYNEQFF
d_call: NA
v_call: TRBV5-6
clone_size: few
j_call: TRBJ2-1

cdr3_nt: TGCGCCAGCAGCCACGAGGGACAGCCCTACGAGCAGTACTTC
cdr3_aa: CASSHEGQPYEQYF
d_call: TRBD1
v_call: TRBV4-1
clone_size: NA
j_call: TRBJ2-7

cdr3_nt: TGTGCCAGCAGTCTACAGGTTAGCAATCAGCCCCAGCATTTT
cdr3_aa: CASSLQVSNQPQHF
d_call: NA
v_call: TRBV6-1
clone_size: NA
j_call: TRBJ1-5

cdr3_nt: TGTGCCAGCTCACCAGGTTACATGAACACTGAAGCTTTCTTT
cdr3_aa: CASSPGYMNTEAFF
d_call: NA
v_call: TRBV18
clone_size: once
j_call: TRBJ1-1

cdr3_nt: TGTGCCAGTAGTATAGATCTGCGTAGCGGCAGGTTAGTTGAAGCTTTCTTT
cdr3_aa: CASSIDLRSGRLVEAFF
d_call: NA
v_call: TRBV19
clone_size: NA
j_call: TRBJ1-1

cdr3_nt: TGTGCCAGCACCCCTTCGCCCTGGGGGGGATTGAATTCACCCCTCCACTTT
cdr3_aa: CASTPSPWGGLNSPLHF
d_call: NA
v_call: TRBV28
clone_size: NA
j_call: TRBJ1-6

cdr3_nt: TGCAGCGTTTCGACAGGGTCACGGGAAAAACTGTTTTTT
cdr3_aa: CSVSTGSREKLFF
d_call: TRBD1
v_call: TRBV29-1
clone_size: NA
j_call: TRBJ1-4

cdr3_nt: TGTGCCAGCAGTTCCACAACAGGGTCATGGGCGCAGTTCTTC
cdr3_aa: CASSSTTGSWAQFF
d_call: NA
v_call: TRBV28
clone_size: NA
j_call: TRBJ2-1

cdr3_nt: TGTGCCAGCAGTAGACAGGGAATTGAAGCTTTCTTT
cdr3_aa: CASSRQGIEAFF
d_call: TRBD1
v_call: TRBV6-1
clone_size: NA
j_call: TRBJ1-1

cdr3_nt: TGCGCCAGCAGCGGTCGACAGCCGTACGAGCAGTACTTC
cdr3_aa: CASSGRQPYEQYF
d_call: NA
v_call: TRBV10-1
clone_size: once
j_call: TRBJ2-7

cdr3_nt: TGTGCCAGCAGCTTACGGAGGGTCGTGACGAGCTCCTACGAGCAGTACTTC
cdr3_aa: CASSLRRVVTSSYEQYF
d_call: NA
v_call: TRBV7-2
clone_size: few
j_call: TRBJ2-7

cdr3_nt: TGTGCCAGCAGCTCGGCCGGGACTTCCTTGAACTACGAGCAGTACTTC
cdr3_aa: CASSSAGTSLNYEQYF
d_call: NA
v_call: TRBV13
clone_size: NA
j_call: TRBJ2-7

cdr3_nt: TGTGCCATCAGTGAGAATATCCACACCGGGGAGCTGTTTTTT
cdr3_aa: CAISENIHTGELFF
d_call: NA
v_call: TRBV10-3
clone_size: NA
j_call: TRBJ2-2

cdr3_nt: TGTGCCAGCAGCTCCGGGACAGGGGTGAATGAGCAGTTCTTC
cdr3_aa: CASSSGTGVNEQFF
d_call: TRBD1
v_call: TRBV5-4
clone_size: NA
j_call: TRBJ2-1

cdr3_nt: TGCGCCAGCAAGGACAGGACGAACACCGGGGAGCTGTTTTTT
cdr3_aa: CASKDRTNTGELFF
d_call: TRBD1
v_call: TRBV10-2
clone_size: NA
j_call: TRBJ2-2

cdr3_nt: TGTGCCAGCAGCTTAGAAGGGGTCGGTGAGCAGTTCTTC
cdr3_aa: CASSLEGVGEQFF
d_call: NA
v_call: TRBV7-9
clone_size: once
j_call: TRBJ2-1

cdr3_nt: TGTGCCAGCAGCTCCGGTGAGCAGTTCTTC
cdr3_aa: CASSSGEQFF
d_call: NA
v_call: TRBV7-9
clone_size: NA
j_call: TRBJ2-1

cdr3_nt: TGTGCCAGCAGCACGCCAGCTTCGGGCGGGAAACTGTTTTTT
cdr3_aa: CASSTPASGGKLFF
d_call: NA
v_call: TRBV6-5
clone_size: few
j_call: TRBJ1-4

cdr3_nt: TGTGCCAGCAGCCCTGGGACCAGGGGAGGGGGAAACACCATATATTTT
cdr3_aa: CASSPGTRGGGNTIYF
d_call: NA
v_call: TRBV4-2
clone_size: NA
j_call: TRBJ1-3

cdr3_nt: TGTGCCAGCAGTTTAGGGGGGGTGAACTATGGCTACACCTTC
cdr3_aa: CASSLGGVNYGYTF
d_call: NA
v_call: TRBV28
clone_size: NA
j_call: TRBJ1-2

cdr3_nt: TGCGCCAGCAGCTTGGCCGGTAGCACAGATACGCAGTATTTT
cdr3_aa: CASSLAGSTDTQYF
d_call: NA
v_call: TRBV5-1
clone_size: NA
j_call: TRBJ2-3

cdr3_nt: TGTGCCATCGGACCCCCCCTAGCGGGCAGCTCCTACGAGCAGTACTTC
cdr3_aa: CAIGPPLAGSSYEQYF
d_call: TRBD2
v_call: TRBV10-3
clone_size: NA
j_call: TRBJ2-7

cdr3_nt: TGTGCCAGCAGTCTGACAGGGGATGGCTACACCTTC
cdr3_aa: CASSLTGDGYTF
d_call: TRBD1
v_call: TRBV28
clone_size: NA
j_call: TRBJ1-2

cdr3_nt: TGCGCCAGCAGCTTTGCAGGGGAAGGGATGAACACTGAAGCTTTCTTT
cdr3_aa: CASSFAGEGMNTEAFF
d_call: NA
v_call: TRBV5-1
clone_size: NA
j_call: TRBJ1-1

cdr3_nt: TGCGCCAGCAGCCCCGACGTAGCTGGGGGGAGCAATGAGCAGTTCTTC
cdr3_aa: CASSPDVAGGSNEQFF
d_call: NA
v_call: TRBV5-1
clone_size: NA
j_call: TRBJ2-1

cdr3_nt: TGTGCCAGCAGCAGTGAGTTGGTACGAAACGGCTCCTACGAGCAGTACTTC
cdr3_aa: CASSSELVRNGSYEQYF
d_call: NA
v_call: TRBV21-1
clone_size: once
j_call: TRBJ2-7

cdr3_nt: TGTGCCAGCAGACCAACAGGGGGTGGGATGAACACTGAAGCTTTCTTT
cdr3_aa: CASRPTGGGMNTEAFF
d_call: TRBD1
v_call: TRBV7-8
clone_size: NA
j_call: TRBJ1-1

cdr3_nt: TGTGCTAGTGGCCCGGGACTAGCGGGAGGCCAGGGAGAGACCCAGTACTTC
cdr3_aa: CASGPGLAGGQGETQYF
d_call: TRBD2
v_call: TRBV12-5
clone_size: NA
j_call: TRBJ2-5

cdr3_nt: TGTGCCAGCAGCCCGCAGATTTCTGGAAACACCATATATTTT
cdr3_aa: CASSPQISGNTIYF
d_call: NA
v_call: TRBV7-9
clone_size: NA
j_call: TRBJ1-3

cdr3_nt: TGTGCCAGCAGTCCCCCTGACATCGCCTACGAGCAGTACTTC
cdr3_aa: CASSPPDIAYEQYF
d_call: NA
v_call: TRBV28
clone_size: NA
j_call: TRBJ2-7

cdr3_nt: TGTGCCAGCAGCCCCCTGACTAGCCTAGATACGCAGTATTTT
cdr3_aa: CASSPLTSLDTQYF
d_call: TRBD2
v_call: TRBV7-2
clone_size: once
j_call: TRBJ2-3

cdr3_nt: TGTGCCAGCAGTTTGAGGCAGGGGGGAAACACCATATATTTT
cdr3_aa: CASSLRQGGNTIYF
d_call: NA
v_call: TRBV28
clone_size: NA
j_call: TRBJ1-3

cdr3_nt: TGTGCCAGCAGTTACTCGATGCAGGGAGGGGGCTACACCTTC
cdr3_aa: CASSYSMQGGGYTF
d_call: NA
v_call: TRBV6-5
clone_size: NA
j_call: TRBJ1-2

cdr3_nt: TGTGCCACCAGGGGACAGCCGACCTCCTCTGGAAACACCATATATTTT
cdr3_aa: CATRGQPTSSGNTIYF
d_call: TRBD1
v_call: TRBV10-3
clone_size: NA
j_call: TRBJ1-3

cdr3_nt: TGTGCCATCAGTGTAGGCTTGACTAGCGGAAACAATGAGCAGTTCTTC
cdr3_aa: CAISVGLTSGNNEQFF
d_call: TRBD2
v_call: TRBV10-3
clone_size: NA
j_call: TRBJ2-1

cdr3_nt: TGTGCCACCAGCAGAGATGGGGGGTTTGGCAATCAGCCCCAGCATTTT
cdr3_aa: CATSRDGGFGNQPQHF
d_call: NA
v_call: TRBV15
clone_size: NA
j_call: TRBJ1-5

cdr3_nt: TGTGCCAGCAGTTTATCCCGGGGTGAACGCTACGAGCAGTACTTC
cdr3_aa: CASSLSRGERYEQYF
d_call: NA
v_call: TRBV27
clone_size: NA
j_call: TRBJ2-7